The source of this T cell receptor beta chain is a study of neurological immune-mediated disorders. With 10-nucleotide random UMIs, 5'RACE was used to make the cDNA. MiXCR was run by TCRdb on the 5' RACE reads, yielding one entry per CDR3 protein. The table has 14,000 or so distinct CDR3 sequences, 10% seen once. The study used blood bank volunteers in Maryland, USA, as healthy controls. This clonotype came up many times. The specimen was PBMCs. The TCR sequence derives from a woman between 35 and 50 years old in good health.

The CDR3 spells CASSEVVDTEAFF. CDR3 DNA sequence: TGCGCCAGCAGTGAGGTGGTGGACACTGAAGCTTTCTTT. The rearrangement links TRBV10-1 to TRBJ1-1; unclear D gene. CDR3 length equals 13 residues. V gave up 2 bases and J gave up 3 bases, with 7 bases separating them. Germline V lookup: CDR1 WNHNN, CDR2 SYGVQD (reference sequence).